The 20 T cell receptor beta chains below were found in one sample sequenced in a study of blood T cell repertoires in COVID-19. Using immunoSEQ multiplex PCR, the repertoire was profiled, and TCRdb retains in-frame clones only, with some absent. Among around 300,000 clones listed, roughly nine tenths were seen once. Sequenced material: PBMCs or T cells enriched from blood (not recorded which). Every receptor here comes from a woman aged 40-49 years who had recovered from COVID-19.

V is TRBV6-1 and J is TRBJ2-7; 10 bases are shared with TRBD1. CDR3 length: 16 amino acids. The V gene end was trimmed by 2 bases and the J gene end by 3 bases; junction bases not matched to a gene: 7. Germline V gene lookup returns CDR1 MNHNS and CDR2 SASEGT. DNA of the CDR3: TGTGCCAGCAGTGAACTTAAGGGACAGGGGATCTACGAGCAGTACTTC. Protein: CASSELKGQGIYEQYF.

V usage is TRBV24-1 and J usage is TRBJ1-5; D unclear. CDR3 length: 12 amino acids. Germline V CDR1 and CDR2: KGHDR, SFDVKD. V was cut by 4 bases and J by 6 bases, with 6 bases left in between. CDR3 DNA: TGTGCCACCAGTGACGGGGTTCAGCCCCAGCATTTT. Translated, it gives CATSDGVQPQHF.

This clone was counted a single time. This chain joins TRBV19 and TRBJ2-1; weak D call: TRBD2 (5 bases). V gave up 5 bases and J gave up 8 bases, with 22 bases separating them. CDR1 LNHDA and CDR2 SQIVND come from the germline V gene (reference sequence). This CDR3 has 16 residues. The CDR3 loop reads CASSAREGIYIDEQFF. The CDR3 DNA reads TGTGCCAGTAGTGCTCGGGAAGGGATTTATATCGATGAGCAGTTCTTC.

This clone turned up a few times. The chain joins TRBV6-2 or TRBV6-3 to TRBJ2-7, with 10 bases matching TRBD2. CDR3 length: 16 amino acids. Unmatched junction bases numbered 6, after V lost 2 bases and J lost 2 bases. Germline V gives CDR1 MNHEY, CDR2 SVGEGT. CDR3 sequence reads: CASSYKAGGLTYEQYF. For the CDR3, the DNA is TGTGCCAGCAGTTACAAAGCGGGAGGGCTCACCTACGAGCAGTACTTC.

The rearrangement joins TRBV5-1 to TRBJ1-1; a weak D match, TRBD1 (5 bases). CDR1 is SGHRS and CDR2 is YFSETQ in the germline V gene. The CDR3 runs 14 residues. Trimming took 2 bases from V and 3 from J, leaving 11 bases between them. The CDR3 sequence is CASSFQAGDTEAFF. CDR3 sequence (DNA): TGCGCCAGCAGCTTCCAGGCGGGGGACACTGAAGCTTTCTTT. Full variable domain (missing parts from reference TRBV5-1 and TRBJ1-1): KAGVTQTPRYLIKTRGQQVTLSCSPISGHRSVSWYQQTPGQGLQFLFEYFSETQRNKGNFPGRFSGRQFSNSRSEMNVSTLELGDSALYLCASSFQAGDTEAFFGQGTRLTVV.

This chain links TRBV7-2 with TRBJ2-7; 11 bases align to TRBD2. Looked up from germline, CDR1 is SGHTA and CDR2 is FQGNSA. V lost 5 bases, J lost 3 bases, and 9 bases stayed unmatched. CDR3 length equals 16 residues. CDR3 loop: CASSPVLAGGGYEQYF. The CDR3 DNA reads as TGTGCCAGCAGCCCCGTCCTAGCGGGAGGAGGCTACGAGCAGTACTTC.

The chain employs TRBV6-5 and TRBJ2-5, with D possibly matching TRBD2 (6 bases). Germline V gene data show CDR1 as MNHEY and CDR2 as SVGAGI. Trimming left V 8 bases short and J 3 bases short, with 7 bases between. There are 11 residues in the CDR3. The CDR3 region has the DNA TGTGCCAGCGGGGAGGAAGAGACCCAGTACTTC. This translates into CASGEEETQYF.

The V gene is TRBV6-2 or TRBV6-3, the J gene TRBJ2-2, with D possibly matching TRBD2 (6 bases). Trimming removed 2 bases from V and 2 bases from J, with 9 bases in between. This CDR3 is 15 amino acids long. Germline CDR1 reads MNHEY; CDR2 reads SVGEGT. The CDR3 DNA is TGTGCCAGCAGTTACGGCGGGGTCAACACCGGGGAGCTGTTTTTT. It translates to CASSYGGVNTGELFF.

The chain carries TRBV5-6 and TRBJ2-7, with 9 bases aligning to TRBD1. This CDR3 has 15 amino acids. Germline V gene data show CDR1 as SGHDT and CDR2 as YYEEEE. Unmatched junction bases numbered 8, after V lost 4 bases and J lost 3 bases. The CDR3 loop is CASSGVGQGYYEQYF. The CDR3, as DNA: TGTGCCAGCAGCGGGGTGGGACAGGGCTACTACGAGCAGTACTTC. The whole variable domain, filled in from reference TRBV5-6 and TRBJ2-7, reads DAGVTQSPTHLIKTRGQQVTLRCSPKSGHDTVSWYQQALGQGPQFIFQYYEEEERQRGNFPDRFSGHQFPNYSSELNVNALLLGDSALYLCASSGVGQGYYEQYFGPGTRLTVT.

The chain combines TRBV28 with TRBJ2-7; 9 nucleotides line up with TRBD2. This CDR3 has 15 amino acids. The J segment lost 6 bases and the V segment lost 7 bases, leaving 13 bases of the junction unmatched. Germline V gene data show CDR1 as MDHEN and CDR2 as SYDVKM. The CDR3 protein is CASTPRGSGSFEQYF. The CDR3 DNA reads TGTGCCAGCACCCCCCGAGGTAGCGGGAGTTTCGAGCAGTACTTC.

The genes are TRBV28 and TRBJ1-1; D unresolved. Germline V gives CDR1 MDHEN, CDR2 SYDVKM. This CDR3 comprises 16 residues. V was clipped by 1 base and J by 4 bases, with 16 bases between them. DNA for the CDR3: TGTGCCAGCAGTTTATTCCAGCCCTTAAGAGGCACTGAAGCTTTCTTT. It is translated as CASSLFQPLRGTEAFF.

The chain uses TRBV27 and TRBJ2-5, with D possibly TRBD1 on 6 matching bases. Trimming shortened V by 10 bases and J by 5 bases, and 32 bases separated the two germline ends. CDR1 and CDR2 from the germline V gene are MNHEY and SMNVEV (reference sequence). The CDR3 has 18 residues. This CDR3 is CATSLGWAGSGDYETQYF. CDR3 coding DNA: TGTGCCACCAGCTTAGGTTGGGCCGGATCAGGGGATTATGAGACCCAGTACTTC.

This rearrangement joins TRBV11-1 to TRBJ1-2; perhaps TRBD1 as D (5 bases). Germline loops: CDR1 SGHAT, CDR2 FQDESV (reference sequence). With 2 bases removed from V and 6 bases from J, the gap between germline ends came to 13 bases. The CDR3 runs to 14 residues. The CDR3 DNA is TGTGCCAGCAGCTTATTAAGGGGAAGTGATGGCTACACCTTC. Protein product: CASSLLRGSDGYTF.

CDR3 DNA sequence: TGTGCCACCAGCAAACAACCGGGACAGATGAACACTGAAGCTTTCTTT. The encoded protein is CATSKQPGQMNTEAFF. V usage is TRBV15 and J usage is TRBJ1-1; 7 bases map to TRBD1. This CDR3 comprises 16 residues. After removal of 4 bases from V and 0 bases from J, the junction contained 8 bases not matched to a gene. Germline V gene lookup returns CDR1 LNHNV and CDR2 YYDKDF (reference sequence).

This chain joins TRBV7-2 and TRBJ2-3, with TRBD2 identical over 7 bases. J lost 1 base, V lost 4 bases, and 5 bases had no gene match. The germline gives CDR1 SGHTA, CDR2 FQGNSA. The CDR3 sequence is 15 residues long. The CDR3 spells CASSYTSDRTDTQYF. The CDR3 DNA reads TGTGCCAGCAGCTATACTAGCGACCGCACAGATACGCAGTATTTT.

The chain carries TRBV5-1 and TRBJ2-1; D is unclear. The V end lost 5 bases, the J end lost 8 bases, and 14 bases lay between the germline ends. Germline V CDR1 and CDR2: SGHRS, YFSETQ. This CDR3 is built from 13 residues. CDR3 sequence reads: CASSRDGPHEQFF. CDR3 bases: TGCGCCAGCAGTCGTGATGGCCCCCATGAGCAGTTCTTC.

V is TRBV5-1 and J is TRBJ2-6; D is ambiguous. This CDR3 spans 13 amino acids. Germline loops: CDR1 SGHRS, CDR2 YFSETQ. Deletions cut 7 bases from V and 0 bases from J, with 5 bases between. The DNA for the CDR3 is TGCGCCAGCCAGGTCTCTGGGGCCAACGTCCTGACTTTC. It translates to CASQVSGANVLTF. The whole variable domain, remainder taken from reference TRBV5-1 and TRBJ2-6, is KAGVTQTPRYLIKTRGQQVTLSCSPISGHRSVSWYQQTPGQGLQFLFEYFSETQRNKGNFPGRFSGRQFSNSRSEMNVSTLELGDSALYLCASQVSGANVLTFGAGSRLTVL.

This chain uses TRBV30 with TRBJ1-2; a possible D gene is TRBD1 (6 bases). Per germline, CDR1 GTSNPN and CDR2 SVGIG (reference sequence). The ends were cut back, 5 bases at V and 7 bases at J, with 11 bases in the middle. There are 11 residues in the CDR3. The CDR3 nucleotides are TGTGCCTGGGACGGACAGAGTGGCTACACCTTC. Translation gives CAWDGQSGYTF. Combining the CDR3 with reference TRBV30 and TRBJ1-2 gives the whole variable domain SQTIHQWPATLVQPVGSPLSLECTVEGTSNPNLYWYRQAAGRGLQLLFYSVGIGQISSEVPQNLSASRPQDRQFILSSKKLLLSDSGFYLCAWDGQSGYTFGSGTRLTVV.

The CDR3 DNA sequence: TGTGCCAGCAGTCCCGCCCCCGGGGTAAGCTCCTACGAGCAGTACTTC. Its translation is CASSPAPGVSSYEQYF. The chain links TRBV28 to TRBJ2-7; maybe TRBD2 (5 bases). The CDR3 length is 16 residues. Trimming took 5 bases from V and 0 from J, leaving 17 bases between them. Germline V gene data show CDR1 as MDHEN and CDR2 as SYDVKM.

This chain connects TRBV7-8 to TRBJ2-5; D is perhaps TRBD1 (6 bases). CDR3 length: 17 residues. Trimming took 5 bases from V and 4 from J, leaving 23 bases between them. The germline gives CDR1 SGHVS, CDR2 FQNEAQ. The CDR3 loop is CASSPLSPTGPRETQYF. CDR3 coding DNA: TGTGCCAGCAGCCCGCTATCTCCGACAGGCCCCCGAGAGACCCAGTACTTC.